This note documents a single T cell receptor beta chain sequence. As handled by the study authors: The assay estimated nucleated cells by amplifying reference gene primers. Assay used: immunoSEQ multiplex PCR; TCRdb lists only in-frame clones, some missing. Clone size and the V and J calls come from that table; the DNA yielded D and trimming. This sample has about 180,000 clones, with 82% found just once. CDR1 is LNHDA and CDR2 is SQIVND in the germline V gene (reference sequence). V was pared by 3 bases and J by 2 bases, with 10 bases of the junction left unmatched. The CDR3 totals 17 residues. This entry is derived from a study of blood T cell repertoires in COVID-19. Study-wide background: COVID-19 samples from acute and convalescent phases originated in the United States, Italy and Spain. PBMCs, B-cell-depleted T cells, or T cells provided the cDNA or gDNA that made up the material.

The sequenced sample was peripheral blood. This clonotype was obtained from a woman aged 70-85 years with acute or convalescent COVID-19. The rearrangement links TRBV19 to TRBJ1-5; 7 bases are shared with TRBD1. CDR3 amino acids: CASSMRRGGRGNQPQHF. CDR3 DNA: TGTGCCAGTAGTATGAGGCGAGGGGGCCGAGGCAATCAGCCCCAGCATTTT.